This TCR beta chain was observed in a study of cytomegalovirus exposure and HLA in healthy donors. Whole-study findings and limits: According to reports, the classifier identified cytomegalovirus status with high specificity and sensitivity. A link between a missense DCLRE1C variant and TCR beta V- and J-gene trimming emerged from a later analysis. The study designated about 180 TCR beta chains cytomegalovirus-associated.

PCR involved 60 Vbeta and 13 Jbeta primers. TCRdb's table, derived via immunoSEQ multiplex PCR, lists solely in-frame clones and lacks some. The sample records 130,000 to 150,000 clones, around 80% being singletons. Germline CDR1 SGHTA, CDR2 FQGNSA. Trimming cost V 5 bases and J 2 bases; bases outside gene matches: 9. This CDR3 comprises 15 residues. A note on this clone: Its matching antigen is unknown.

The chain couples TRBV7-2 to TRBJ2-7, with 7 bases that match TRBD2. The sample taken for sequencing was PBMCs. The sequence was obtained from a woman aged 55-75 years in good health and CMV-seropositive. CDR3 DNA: TGTGCCAGCAGCCGAAGTGGGGAGGGCGCCTACGAGCAGTACTTC. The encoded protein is CASSRSGEGAYEQYF.